The 29 T cell receptor beta chains in this list originate from one sample, sequenced in a study of OX40 agonist ivuxolimab in advanced cancers. The protocol was immunoSEQ multiplex PCR, while the TCRdb copy is restricted to in-frame clones and leaves out a portion. The sample has around 63,000 clones; around 90% are singletons. This sample comprised CD4+ or CD8+ T cells sorted from blood, obtained in a trial of the OX40 agonist ivuxolimab. The receptors shown here come from an adult with an advanced solid tumor such as melanoma, head and neck, liver or kidney cancer.

The J gene is TRBJ2-5, the V gene TRBV28; 7 bases fit TRBD2. CDR3 length equals 14 residues. The germline CDR1 and CDR2 sequences are MDHEN and SYDVKM. Trimming removed 5 bases from V and 1 base from J; junction bases left unmatched: 4. CDR3 nucleotide sequence: TGTGCCAGCAGTCCCCGACTAGCCCAAGAGACCCAGTACTTC. Translated, it gives CASSPRLAQETQYF.

V usage is TRBV7-6 and J usage is TRBJ2-1; D is perhaps TRBD2 (6 bases). This CDR3 comprises 15 residues. Trimming took 4 bases from V and 2 from J, leaving 12 bases between them. CDR1 SGHVS and CDR2 FNYEAQ come from the germline V gene. CDR3 in DNA: TGTGCCAGCAGCTCTAACGGAGGGACCTACAATGAGCAGTTCTTC. Its protein is CASSSNGGTYNEQFF.

The table lists this clone with a count of one. The rearrangement links TRBV2 to TRBJ1-2, with D unresolved. Trimming took 4 bases from V and 6 from J, leaving 24 bases between them. Germline assignment: CDR1 SNHLY and CDR2 FYNNEI. CDR3 size: 17 residues. CDR3 coding DNA: TGTGCCAGCAGTGTCCGGGCCTTCGTTTCCCTCTGGGATGGCTACACCTTC. Translation: CASSVRAFVSLWDGYTF.

V is TRBV6-6 and J is TRBJ2-2; 11 nucleotides match TRBD1. CDR1 and CDR2 (germline): MNHNY, SVGAGI (reference sequence). The trim removed 6 bases at V and 7 bases at J, leaving 10 bases unmatched. The CDR3 is 16 residues long. As DNA, the CDR3 is TGTGCCAGCAGACTACGGACAGGGGGCGATTTCGGGGAGCTGTTTTTT. Encoded protein: CASRLRTGGDFGELFF.

This clone was observed a single time. The rearrangement joins TRBV5-6 to TRBJ2-1, with 10 bases lining up with TRBD2. The J segment lost 2 bases and the V segment lost 1 base, leaving 6 bases of the junction unmatched. Germline CDR1 is SGHDT and CDR2 is YYEEEE. This CDR3 spans 17 amino acids. The CDR3 DNA follows: TGTGCCAGCAGCTTGATAGAACTAGCGGGACCCTACAATGAGCAGTTCTTC. This translates into CASSLIELAGPYNEQFF. Using reference TRBV5-6 and TRBJ2-1 for the parts outside the CDR3, the full variable domain is DAGVTQSPTHLIKTRGQQVTLRCSPKSGHDTVSWYQQALGQGPQFIFQYYEEEERQRGNFPDRFSGHQFPNYSSELNVNALLLGDSALYLCASSLIELAGPYNEQFFGPGTRLTVL.

This CDR3 is CASSLNRETQYF. CDR3 bases: TGTGCCAGCAGTTTAAATAGGGAGACCCAGTACTTC. V and J are TRBV28 and TRBJ2-5; D gene unclear. The CDR3 runs 12 residues. V was shortened by 2 bases and J by 5 bases, with 6 bases between the two germline ends. Germline V gene sequence: CDR1 MDHEN, CDR2 SYDVKM.

J is TRBJ2-5 and V is TRBV19; 9 positions match TRBD1. The CDR3 is 13 residues long. The V gene's germline CDR1 is LNHDA and CDR2 SQIVND (reference sequence). The V gene end was trimmed by 10 bases and the J gene end by 4 bases; junction bases not matched to a gene: 7. The CDR3 DNA is TGTGCCACCACGGACAGGGGACGAGAGACCCAGTACTTC. Amino acid sequence: CATTDRGRETQYF.

This clone has just one count. The V and J genes are TRBV10-3 and TRBJ1-2; D unclear. Germline CDR1 ENHRY, CDR2 SYGVKD. Trimming took 3 bases from V and 2 from J, leaving 16 bases between them. This CDR3 region has 16 residues. In DNA form, the CDR3 reads TGTGCCATCAGTGACGGTATGGAAGTCTTAAACTATGGCTACACCTTC. Residues: CAISDGMEVLNYGYTF.

The chain joins TRBV5-4 to TRBJ2-7; 10 bases are shared with TRBD1. CDR3 length: 15 residues. CDR1 SGHNT and CDR2 YYREEE come from the germline V gene (reference sequence). J was trimmed by 6 bases and V by 5 bases; bases with no gene match: 11. The DNA of the CDR3 is TGTGCCAGCAGTGTTTTGGGACAGGGGAAAGGCGAGCAGTACTTC. Protein sequence: CASSVLGQGKGEQYF.

The V call is TRBV15, the J call TRBJ1-5; tentatively, D is TRBD1 (5 bases). This CDR3 region has 16 residues. The germline CDR1 and CDR2 sequences are LNHNV and YYDKDF (reference sequence). Trimming took off 0 bases at V and 0 bases at J, with 9 bases between the two ends. CDR3 nucleotides: TGTGCCACCAGCAGAGAGGGGCCAGTTAGCAATCAGCCCCAGCATTTT. Encoded protein: CATSREGPVSNQPQHF.

The chain combines TRBV27 with TRBJ1-2; D perhaps matches TRBD1 (6 bases). Trimming removed 5 bases at V and 3 bases at J, with 13 bases between. Per germline, CDR1 MNHEY and CDR2 SMNVEV (reference sequence). The CDR3 contains 14 residues. The CDR3 bases are TGTGCCAGCAGTCCCACCGGGACATACTATGGCTACACCTTC. This gives the protein CASSPTGTYYGYTF.

The chain uses TRBV4-1 and TRBJ2-7; D may be TRBD1 (5 bases). The CDR3 length is 15 residues. The germline V gene has CDR1 MGHRA and CDR2 YSYEKL. Trimming took off 1 base at V and 5 bases at J, with 15 bases between the two ends. CDR3: CASSQGGAAIHEQYF. The CDR3 DNA sequence: TGCGCCAGCAGCCAAGGTGGGGCAGCGATCCACGAGCAGTACTTC.

The gene calls are TRBV19 and TRBJ1-1; weak D call: TRBD1 (5 bases). Germline values: CDR1 LNHDA, CDR2 SQIVND (reference sequence). The CDR3 is 15 amino acids. V was shortened by 5 bases and J by 1 base, with 14 bases between the two germline ends. The DNA for the CDR3 is TGTGCCAGTAGTTGGATGACAGAGTCGAACACTGAAGCTTTCTTT. This sequence encodes CASSWMTESNTEAFF.

This chain connects TRBV28 to TRBJ1-1; D is uncertain. Trimming removed 5 bases from V and 3 bases from J, with 10 bases in between. Germline CDR1 is MDHEN and CDR2 is SYDVKM. This CDR3 region has 13 residues. CDR3 sequence (DNA): TGTGCCAGCAGTCTGGGCCGGGACACTGAAGCTTTCTTT. Translated: CASSLGRDTEAFF.

The CDR3 reads CASSDRASYNEQFF. CDR3 nucleotide sequence: TGTGCCAGCAGTGACAGGGCCTCCTACAATGAGCAGTTCTTC. The J gene is TRBJ2-1, the V gene TRBV2, with a tentative D call TRBD1 (5 bases). Per the germline V gene, CDR1 is SNHLY and CDR2 is FYNNEI. The CDR3 runs to 14 residues. Between the trimmed V and J ends, which lost 3 bases and 0 bases, there was a span of 6 bases.

This rearrangement joins TRBV7-9 to TRBJ1-1; D is undetermined. V lost 6 bases and J 5 bases, leaving 16 bases between the germline ends. The germline V gene has CDR1 SEHNR and CDR2 FQNEAQ (reference sequence). This CDR3 has 14 residues. This CDR3 is CASSEVSLLTEAFF. CDR3 sequence (DNA): TGTGCCAGCAGTGAGGTCAGTCTGTTAACTGAAGCTTTCTTT.

The chain employs TRBV28 and TRBJ2-1, with D possibly being TRBD1 (5 bases). Germline values: CDR1 MDHEN, CDR2 SYDVKM. The CDR3 covers 13 residues. The V end lost 3 bases, the J end lost 7 bases, and 10 bases lay between the germline ends. The CDR3 loop is CASSFPQGNEQFF. CDR3 DNA: TGTGCCAGCAGTTTCCCGCAGGGAAATGAGCAGTTCTTC.

The chain couples TRBV4-2 to TRBJ2-1; D unresolved. Germline V gene lookup returns CDR1 LGHNA and CDR2 YNFKEQ. V lost 0 bases to trimming and J lost 4 bases, with 10 bases between them. The CDR3 has 15 residues. CDR3 in amino acids: CASSQDGGSYNEQFF. CDR3 DNA sequence: TGTGCCAGCAGCCAAGACGGCGGCTCGTACAATGAGCAGTTCTTC.

As for this clone: One end of the junction does not line up with germline, which may come from a read error. This chain joins TRBV29-1 and TRBJ2-5; D possibly corresponds to TRBD2 (5 bases). The CDR3 totals 11 residues. The germline V gene has CDR1 SQVTM and CDR2 ANQGSEA. The CDR3 loop is CSVEEGKTQYF. CDR3 in DNA: TGCAGCGTCGAAGAGGGAAAGACCCAGTACTTC.

J is TRBJ1-3 and V is TRBV19; D call uncertain. The germline V gene encodes CDR1 LNHDA and CDR2 SQIVND (reference sequence). The V end was cut by 2 bases, the J end by 3 bases, with 8 bases between. CDR3 length: 14 residues. CDR3 residues: CASSIYSVGNTIYF. The CDR3 region has the DNA TGTGCCAGTAGTATATATTCAGTTGGAAACACCATATATTTT.

This chain joins TRBV7-9 and TRBJ2-1; D ambiguous. The CDR3 sequence is 17 residues long. Germline CDR1 and CDR2: SEHNR and FQNEAQ (reference sequence). Between the trimmed V and J ends, which lost 4 bases and 0 bases, there was a span of 16 bases. The CDR3 DNA reads TGTGCCAGCAGCTCGGCTGACCTTAGCAGCTCCTACAATGAGCAGTTCTTC. Translated: CASSSADLSSSYNEQFF.

This sequence joins TRBV19 and TRBJ1-2; 7 bases match TRBD1. V shed 6 bases, J shed 2 bases, and the junction held 6 bases outside the gene matches. Germline V gene lookup returns CDR1 LNHDA and CDR2 SQIVND (reference sequence). The CDR3 totals 14 residues. The CDR3 DNA reads as TGTGCCAGTAGCCGACAGGGAATCAACTATGGCTACACCTTC. Residues: CASSRQGINYGYTF.

As DNA, the CDR3 is TGTGCCAGCAGTGATCCAGGCGCCCTGTGGGAGACCCAGTACTTC. Its translation is CASSDPGALWETQYF. This chain links TRBV25-1 with TRBJ2-5; no clear D gene. The germline V and J ends were trimmed by 3 bases and 5 bases, with 16 bases remaining between them. This CDR3 has 15 amino acids. Germline V lookup: CDR1 MGHDK, CDR2 SYGVNS.

This sequence joins TRBV25-1 and TRBJ2-3; no clear D gene. The CDR3 contains 14 residues. The germline CDR1 and CDR2 sequences are MGHDK and SYGVNS. Trimming left V 2 bases short and J 2 bases short, with 8 bases between. The DNA of the CDR3 is TGTGCCAGCAGTGAAGTCGACTCCACAGATACGCAGTATTTT. Translated: CASSEVDSTDTQYF.

The CDR3: CASSLFTGTLSSYEQYF. CDR3 bases: TGTGCCAGCAGCTTATTTACCGGGACACTTAGCTCCTACGAGCAGTACTTC. This chain links TRBV11-2 with TRBJ2-7; TRBD1 is a possible D gene (6 bases). CDR3 length: 17 residues. Germline CDR1 is SGHAT and CDR2 is FQNNGV. Trimming took 2 bases from V and 0 from J, leaving 17 bases between them.

The CDR3 sequence: CASTEGPGGLQETQYF. CDR3 nucleotides: TGTGCCAGCACCGAGGGGCCGGGAGGCCTCCAAGAGACCCAGTACTTC. The chain carries TRBV6-6 and TRBJ2-5; TRBD2 matches 7 bases. This CDR3 spans 16 amino acids. The J segment lost 1 base and the V segment lost 7 bases, leaving 12 bases of the junction unmatched. Looked up from germline, CDR1 is MNHNY and CDR2 is SVGAGI (reference sequence).

The V call is TRBV5-5, the J call TRBJ2-7, with D possibly TRBD2 on 6 matching bases. Germline V gene sequence: CDR1 SGHKS, CDR2 YYEKEE (reference sequence). V was cut by 1 base and J by 5 bases, with 16 bases left in between. CDR3 length: 15 amino acids. CDR3 amino acids: CASSLSASASNEQYF. The CDR3 DNA sequence: TGTGCCAGCAGCTTGTCGGCTAGCGCGAGCAACGAGCAGTACTTC.

This clone was picked up one time. The chain recombines TRBV11-2 with TRBJ2-7, with 12 bases identical to TRBD2. Germline values: CDR1 SGHAT, CDR2 FQNNGV. CDR3 length equals 14 residues. The V segment lost 5 bases and the J segment 6 bases; nucleotides outside the gene matches: 5. CDR3 residues: CASSGLAGGREQYF. In nucleotides, the CDR3 is TGTGCCAGCAGCGGTCTAGCGGGAGGGCGCGAGCAGTACTTC.

The V call is TRBV4-3, the J call TRBJ2-7; TRBD2 aligns across 8 bases. Looked up from germline, CDR1 is LGHNA and CDR2 is YSLEER. V shed 4 bases and J 2 bases; nucleotides not matched to a gene: 10. CDR3 length equals 16 residues. The CDR3: CASSLGRGSGAYEQYF. The CDR3 DNA follows: TGCGCCAGCAGCCTCGGACGAGGTAGCGGGGCCTACGAGCAGTACTTC.